This TCR beta chain was obtained from a study of blood T cell repertoires in COVID-19. Overall study: Sites in the United States, Italy and Spain provided acute and convalescent COVID-19 samples. Sources were T cells, B-cell-depleted T cells, or PBMCs; the material itself was cDNA or gDNA.

In the study's own analysis: Reference gene primer amplification in the assay estimated nucleated cell counts. The repertoire was sequenced with immunoSEQ multiplex PCR; TCRdb's copy has only in-frame clones and lacks some. V, J and clone size derive from that table, while D and trimming were established from the DNA sequence. The data contain under 300,000 clones, 65% to 90% of them singletons. Deletions cut 5 bases from V and 1 base from J, with 6 bases between. Germline values: CDR1 SGHDT, CDR2 YYEEEE. This CDR3 has 13 amino acids. The receptor was derived from a woman in her 40s who had recovered from COVID-19. Sequenced sample: peripheral blood. The chain uses TRBV5-6 and TRBJ2-2; unclear D gene. CDR3: CASRSENTGELFF. CDR3 coding DNA: TGTGCCAGCAGGTCAGAGAACACCGGGGAGCTGTTTTTT.